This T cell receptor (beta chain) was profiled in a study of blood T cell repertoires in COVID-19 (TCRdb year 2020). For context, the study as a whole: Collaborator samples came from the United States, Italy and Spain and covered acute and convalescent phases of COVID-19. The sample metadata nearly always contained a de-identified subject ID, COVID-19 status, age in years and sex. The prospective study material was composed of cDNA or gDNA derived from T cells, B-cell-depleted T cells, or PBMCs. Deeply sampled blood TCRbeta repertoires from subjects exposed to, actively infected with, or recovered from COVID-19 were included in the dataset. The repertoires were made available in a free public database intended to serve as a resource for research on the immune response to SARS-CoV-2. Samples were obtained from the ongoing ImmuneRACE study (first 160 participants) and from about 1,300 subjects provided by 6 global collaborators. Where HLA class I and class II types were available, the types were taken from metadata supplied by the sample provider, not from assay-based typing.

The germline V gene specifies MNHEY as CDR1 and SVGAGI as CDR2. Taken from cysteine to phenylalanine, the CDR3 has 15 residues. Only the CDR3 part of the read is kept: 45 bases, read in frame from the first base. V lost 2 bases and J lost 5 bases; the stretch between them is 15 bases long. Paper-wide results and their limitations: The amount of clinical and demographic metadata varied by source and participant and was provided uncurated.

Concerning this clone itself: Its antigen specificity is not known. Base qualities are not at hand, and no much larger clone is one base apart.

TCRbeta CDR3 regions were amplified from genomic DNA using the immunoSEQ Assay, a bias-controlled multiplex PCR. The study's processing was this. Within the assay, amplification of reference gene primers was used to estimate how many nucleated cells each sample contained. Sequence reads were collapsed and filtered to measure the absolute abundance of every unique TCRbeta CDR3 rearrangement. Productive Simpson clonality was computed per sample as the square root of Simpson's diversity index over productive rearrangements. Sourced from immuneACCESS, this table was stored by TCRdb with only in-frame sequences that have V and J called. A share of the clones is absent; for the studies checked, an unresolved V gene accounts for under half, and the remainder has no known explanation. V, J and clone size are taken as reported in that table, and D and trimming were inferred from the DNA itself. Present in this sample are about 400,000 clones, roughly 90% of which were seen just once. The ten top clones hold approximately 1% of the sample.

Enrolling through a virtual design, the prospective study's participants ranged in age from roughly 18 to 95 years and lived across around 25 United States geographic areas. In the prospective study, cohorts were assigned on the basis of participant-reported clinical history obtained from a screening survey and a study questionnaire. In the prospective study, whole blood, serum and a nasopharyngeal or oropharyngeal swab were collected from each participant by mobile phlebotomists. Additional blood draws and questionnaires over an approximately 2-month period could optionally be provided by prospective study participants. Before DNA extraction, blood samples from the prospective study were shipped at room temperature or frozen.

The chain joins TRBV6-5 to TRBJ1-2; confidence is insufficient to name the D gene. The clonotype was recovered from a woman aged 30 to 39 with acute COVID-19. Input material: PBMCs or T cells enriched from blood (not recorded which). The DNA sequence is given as TGTGCCAGCAGTTACGGCGCAGGAGGTTGGTATGGCTACACCTTC. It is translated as CASSYGAGGWYGYTF.